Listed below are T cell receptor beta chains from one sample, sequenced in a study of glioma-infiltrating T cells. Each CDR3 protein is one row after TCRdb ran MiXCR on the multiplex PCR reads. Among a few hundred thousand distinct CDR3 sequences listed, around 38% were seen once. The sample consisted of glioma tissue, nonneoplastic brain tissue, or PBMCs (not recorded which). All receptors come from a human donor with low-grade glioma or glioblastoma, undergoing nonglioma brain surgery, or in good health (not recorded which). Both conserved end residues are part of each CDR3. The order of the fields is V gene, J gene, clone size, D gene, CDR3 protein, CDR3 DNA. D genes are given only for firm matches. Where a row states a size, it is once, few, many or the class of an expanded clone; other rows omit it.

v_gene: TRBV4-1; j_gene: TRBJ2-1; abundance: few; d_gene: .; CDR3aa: CASSQDPGLRDEQFF; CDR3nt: TGCGCCAGCAGCCAAGATCCGGGGCTCCGGGATGAGCAGTTCTTC
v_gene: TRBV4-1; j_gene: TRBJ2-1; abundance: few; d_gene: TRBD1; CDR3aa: CASRPWATSRGLDNEQFF; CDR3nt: TGCGCCAGCAGACCGTGGGCGACGAGCAGGGGGTTGGACAATGAGCAGTTCTTC
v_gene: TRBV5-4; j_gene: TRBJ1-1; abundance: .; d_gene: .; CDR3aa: CASSEQQQNTEAFF; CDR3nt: TGTGCCAGCAGCGAACAACAGCAGAACACTGAAGCTTTCTTT
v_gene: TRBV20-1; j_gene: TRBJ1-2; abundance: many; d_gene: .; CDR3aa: CSARAGRNYGYTF; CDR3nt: TGCAGTGCTAGGGCGGGACGGAACTATGGCTACACCTTC
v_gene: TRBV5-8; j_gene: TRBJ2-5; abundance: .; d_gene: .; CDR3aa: CASSLAGLDQETQYF; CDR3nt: TGTGCCAGCAGCTTGGCCGGTCTAGACCAAGAGACCCAGTACTTC
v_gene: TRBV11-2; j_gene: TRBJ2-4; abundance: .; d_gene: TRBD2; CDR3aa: CASSLGGEGNIQYF; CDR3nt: TGTGCCAGCAGCTTAGGCGGGGAGGGAAACATTCAGTACTTC
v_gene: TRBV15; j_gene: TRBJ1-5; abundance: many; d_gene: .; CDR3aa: CATRVGAGQPQHF; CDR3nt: TGTGCCACCAGAGTTGGGGCCGGGCAGCCCCAGCATTTT
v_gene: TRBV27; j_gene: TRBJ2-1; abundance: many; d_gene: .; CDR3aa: CASSFLGFSEVREQFF; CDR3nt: TGTGCCAGCAGTTTTTTAGGATTTAGCGAAGTTCGGGAGCAGTTCTTC
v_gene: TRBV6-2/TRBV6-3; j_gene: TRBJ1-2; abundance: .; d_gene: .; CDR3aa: CASSSSNYGYTF; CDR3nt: TGTGCCAGCAGTTCCAGTAACTATGGCTACACCTTC
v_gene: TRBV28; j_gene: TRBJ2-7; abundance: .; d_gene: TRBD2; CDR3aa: CASSPQLAGVREQYF; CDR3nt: TGTGCCAGCAGTCCCCAACTAGCGGGAGTTCGCGAGCAGTACTTC
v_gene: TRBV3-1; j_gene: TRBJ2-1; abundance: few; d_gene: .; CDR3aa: CASSHPGRVTNEQFF; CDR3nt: TGTGCCAGCAGCCACCCGGGCCGCGTAACGAATGAGCAGTTCTTC
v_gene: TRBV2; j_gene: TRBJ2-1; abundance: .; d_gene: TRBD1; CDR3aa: CASRPDRGGYNEQSF; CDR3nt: TGTGCCAGCAGGCCCGACAGGGGAGGATACAATGAGCAGTCCTTC
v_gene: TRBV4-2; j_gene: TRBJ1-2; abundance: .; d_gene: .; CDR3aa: CASSPERDRGYTF; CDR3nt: TGTGCCAGCAGCCCAGAAAGGGATCGTGGCTACACCTTC
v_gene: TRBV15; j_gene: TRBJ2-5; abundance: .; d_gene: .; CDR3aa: CATSRRLDESQYF; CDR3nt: TGTGCCACCAGCAGACGACTGGATGAGTCCCAGTACTTC
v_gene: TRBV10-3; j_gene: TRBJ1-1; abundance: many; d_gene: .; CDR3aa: CAISVRAQNTEAFF; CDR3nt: TGTGCCATCAGTGTTAGGGCCCAGAACACTGAAGCTTTCTTT
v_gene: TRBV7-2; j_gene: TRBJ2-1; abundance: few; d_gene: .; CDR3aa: CASSLNYEQFF; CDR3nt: TGTGCCAGCAGCTTAAATTATGAGCAGTTCTTC
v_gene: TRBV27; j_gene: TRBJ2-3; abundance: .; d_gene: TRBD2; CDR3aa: CASSAPGLAGDTQYF; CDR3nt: TGTGCCAGCAGCGCGCCGGGACTAGCGGGGGATACGCAGTATTTT
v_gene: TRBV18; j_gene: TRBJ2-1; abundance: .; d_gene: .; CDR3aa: CASSPTSNEQFF; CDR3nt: TGTGCCAGCTCACCCACTAGCAATGAGCAGTTCTTC
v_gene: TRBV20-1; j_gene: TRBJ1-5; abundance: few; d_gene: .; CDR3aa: CSVWGFNSNQPQHF; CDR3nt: TGCAGTGTGTGGGGTTTCAATAGCAATCAGCCCCAGCATTTT
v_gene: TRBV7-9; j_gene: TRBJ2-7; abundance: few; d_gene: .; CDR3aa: CASSFPRGGKGTYEQYF; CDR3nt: TGTGCCAGCAGCTTTCCCCGAGGAGGGAAAGGGACCTACGAGCAGTACTTC
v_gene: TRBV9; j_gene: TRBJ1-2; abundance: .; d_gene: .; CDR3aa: CASSARTDYGYTF; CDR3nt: TGTGCCAGCAGCGCGAGGACGGACTATGGCTACACCTTC
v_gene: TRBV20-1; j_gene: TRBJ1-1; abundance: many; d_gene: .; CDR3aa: CSAGGQLNTEAFF; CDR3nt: TGCAGTGCTGGAGGACAGCTGAACACTGAAGCTTTCTTT
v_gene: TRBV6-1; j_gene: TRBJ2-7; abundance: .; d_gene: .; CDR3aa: CASRAEWYKQYF; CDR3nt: TGTGCCAGCCGGGCGGAGTGGTACAAGCAGTACTTC
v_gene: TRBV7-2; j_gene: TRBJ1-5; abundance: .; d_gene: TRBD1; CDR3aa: CASSQTGNYQPQHF; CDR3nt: TGTGCCAGCAGCCAGACAGGGAACTATCAGCCCCAGCATTTT
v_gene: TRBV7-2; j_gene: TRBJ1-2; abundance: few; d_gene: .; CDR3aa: CASSSLTTNYGYTF; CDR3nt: TGTGCCAGCAGCTCCTTGACTACTAACTATGGCTACACCTTC
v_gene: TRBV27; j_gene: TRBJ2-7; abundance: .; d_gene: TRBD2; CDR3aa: CASCSDRLTSGRYEQYF; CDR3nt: TGTGCCAGCTGTTCCGACAGGCTCACTAGCGGGAGATACGAGCAGTACTTC
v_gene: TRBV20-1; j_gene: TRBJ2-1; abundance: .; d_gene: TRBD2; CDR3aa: CSDPLSGIHEQFF; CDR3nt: TGCAGTGATCCGCTTAGCGGGATCCATGAGCAGTTCTTC
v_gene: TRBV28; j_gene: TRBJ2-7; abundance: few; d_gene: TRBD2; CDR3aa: CASSSGLAEQYF; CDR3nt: TGTGCCAGCAGTTCGGGACTAGCGGAACAGTACTTC
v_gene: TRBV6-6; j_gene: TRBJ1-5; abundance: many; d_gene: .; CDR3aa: CASSRQDQPQHF; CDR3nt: TGTGCCAGCAGTCGCCAGGATCAGCCCCAGCATTTT
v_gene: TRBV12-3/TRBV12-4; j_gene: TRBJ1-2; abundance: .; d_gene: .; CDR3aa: CDSILLQGGYGYTF; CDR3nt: TGTGACAGCATTCTGCTACAGGGCGGGTATGGCTACACCTTC
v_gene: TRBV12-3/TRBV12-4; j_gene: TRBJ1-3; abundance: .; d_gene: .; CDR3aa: CASSQSDGGNTIYF; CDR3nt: TGTGCCAGCAGCCAATCGGACGGTGGAAACACCATATATTTT
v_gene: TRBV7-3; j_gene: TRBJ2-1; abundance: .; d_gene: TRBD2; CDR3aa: CASSLSGGNQETQFF; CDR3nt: TGTGCCAGCAGCTTATCCGGGGGGAACCAAGAGACCCAGTTCTTC
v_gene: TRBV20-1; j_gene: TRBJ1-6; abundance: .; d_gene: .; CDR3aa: CSARDSPRAGQSSYNSPLHF; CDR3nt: TGCAGTGCTAGAGATTCCCCGAGGGCAGGGCAGAGCTCCTATAATTCACCCCTCCACTTT
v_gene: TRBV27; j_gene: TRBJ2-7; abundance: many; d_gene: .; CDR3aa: CASSFQSTYEQYF; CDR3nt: TGTGCCAGCAGTTTTCAGTCAACCTACGAGCAGTACTTC
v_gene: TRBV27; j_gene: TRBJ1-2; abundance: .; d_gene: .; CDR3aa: CASSFFLQTNYGYTF; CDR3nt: TGTGCCAGCAGCTTTTTCCTCCAAACTAACTATGGCTACACCTTC
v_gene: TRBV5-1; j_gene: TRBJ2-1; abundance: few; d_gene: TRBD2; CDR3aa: CASSPASGGGYEQFF; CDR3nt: TGCGCCAGCAGCCCTGCCTCGGGAGGCGGGTATGAGCAGTTCTTC
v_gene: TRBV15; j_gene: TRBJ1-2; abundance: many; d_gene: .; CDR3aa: CATSRAGLDGYTF; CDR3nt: TGTGCCACCAGCAGAGCTGGGCTAGATGGCTACACCTTC
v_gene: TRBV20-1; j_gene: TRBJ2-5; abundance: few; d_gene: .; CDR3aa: CSATLRAQETQYF; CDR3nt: TGCAGTGCTACATTAAGGGCACAAGAGACCCAGTACTTC
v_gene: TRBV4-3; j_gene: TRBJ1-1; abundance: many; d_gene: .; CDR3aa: CASSQDWLSEAFF; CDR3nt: TGCGCCAGCAGCCAAGATTGGTTGTCTGAAGCTTTCTTT
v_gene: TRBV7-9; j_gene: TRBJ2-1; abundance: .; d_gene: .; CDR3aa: CASSLIGGRFGWYNEQFF; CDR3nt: TGTGCCAGCAGCTTAATCGGGGGAAGGTTCGGTTGGTACAATGAGCAGTTCTTC
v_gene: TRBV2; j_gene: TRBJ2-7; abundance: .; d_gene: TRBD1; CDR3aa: CASSVGQATYEQYF; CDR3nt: TGTGCCAGCAGTGTAGGACAGGCCACCTACGAGCAGTACTTC
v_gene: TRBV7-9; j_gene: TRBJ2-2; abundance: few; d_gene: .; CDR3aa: CASSSAYLARTGELFF; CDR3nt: TGTGCCAGCAGCTCGGCTTACCTAGCGCGTACCGGGGAGCTGTTTTTT
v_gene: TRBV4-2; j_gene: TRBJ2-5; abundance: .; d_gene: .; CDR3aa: CASSQTGETPRETQYF; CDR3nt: TGTGCCAGCAGCCAAACTGGGGAGACCCCCCGGGAGACCCAGTACTTC
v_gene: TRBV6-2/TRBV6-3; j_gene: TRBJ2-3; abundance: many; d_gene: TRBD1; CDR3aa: CASSYSTGSWTDTQYF; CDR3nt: TGTGCCAGCAGTTACTCGACAGGGAGTTGGACAGATACGCAGTATTTT
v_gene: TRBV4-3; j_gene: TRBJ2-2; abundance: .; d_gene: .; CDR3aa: CASSLPAGELFF; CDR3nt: TGCGCCAGCAGCCTCCCGGCCGGGGAGCTGTTTTTT
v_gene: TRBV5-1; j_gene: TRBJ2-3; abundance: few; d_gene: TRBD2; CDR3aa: CASSLATSGRISDTQYF; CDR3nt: TGCGCCAGCAGCTTGGCGACTAGCGGGAGGATCTCAGATACGCAGTATTTT
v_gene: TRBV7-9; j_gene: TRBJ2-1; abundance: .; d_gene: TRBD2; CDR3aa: CASSTRRWASGINEQFF; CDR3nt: TGTGCCAGCAGCACCCGACGGTGGGCTAGCGGGATCAATGAGCAGTTCTTC
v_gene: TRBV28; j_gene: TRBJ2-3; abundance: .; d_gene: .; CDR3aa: CSSSAQGAGAYTDTQYF; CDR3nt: TGTTCCAGCAGCGCTCAAGGGGCAGGAGCTTACACAGATACGCAGTATTTT
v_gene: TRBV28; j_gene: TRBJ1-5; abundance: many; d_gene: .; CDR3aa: CASSFVAQSNQPQHF; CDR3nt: TGTGCCAGCAGTTTTGTGGCCCAGAGCAATCAGCCCCAGCATTTT
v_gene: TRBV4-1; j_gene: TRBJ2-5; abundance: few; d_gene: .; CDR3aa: CASSQVASIQETQYF; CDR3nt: TGCGCCAGCAGCCAAGTCGCTAGCATCCAAGAGACCCAGTACTTC
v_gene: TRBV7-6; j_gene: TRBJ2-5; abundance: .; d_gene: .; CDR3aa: CASSLGQYGTQYF; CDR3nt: TGTGCCAGCAGCTTAGGACAGTACGGGACCCAGTACTTC
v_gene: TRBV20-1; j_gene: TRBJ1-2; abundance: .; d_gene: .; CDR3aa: CSASGGNYRYTF; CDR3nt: TGCAGTGCTAGCGGAGGAAACTATCGCTACACCTTC
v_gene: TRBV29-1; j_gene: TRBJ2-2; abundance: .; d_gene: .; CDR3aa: CSAGRSEANTGELFF; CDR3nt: TGCAGCGCCGGACGTAGCGAAGCGAACACCGGGGAGCTGTTTTTT
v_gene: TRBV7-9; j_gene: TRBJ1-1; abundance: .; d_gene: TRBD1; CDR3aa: CASSRTGGLVNTEAFF; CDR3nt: TGTGCCAGCAGCAGGACAGGGGGCTTGGTGAACACTGAAGCTTTCTTT
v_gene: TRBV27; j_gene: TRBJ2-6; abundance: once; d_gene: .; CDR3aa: CASSLGRVSGANALTF; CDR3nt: TGTGCCAGCAGCTTAGGTCGGGTATCTGGGGCCAACGCCCTGACTTTC
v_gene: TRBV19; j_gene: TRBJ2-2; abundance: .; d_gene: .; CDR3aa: CASSIGRGLNTGELFF; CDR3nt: TGTGCCAGTAGTATAGGCAGGGGCCTGAACACCGGGGAGCTGTTTTTT
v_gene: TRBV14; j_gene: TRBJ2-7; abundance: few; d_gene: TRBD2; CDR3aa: CASKLSGSSYEQYF; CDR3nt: TGTGCCAGCAAACTTAGCGGGAGCTCCTACGAGCAGTACTTC